This entry describes one TCR beta chain. Antigen specificity is unknown. The data were taken from a study of T cell responses to AZD1222 COVID-19 vaccine. Study-wide findings and caveats: Donors were chiefly white British, with a greater number of females, and clonal diversity was perhaps underestimated. Nearly half of spike-specific TCRs reportedly go after variant regions that carry no mutations.

The germline V gene has CDR1 MNHNY and CDR2 SVGAGI (reference sequence). V shed 6 bases and J 2 bases; nucleotides not matched to a gene: 6. CDR3 size: 14 residues. Sequencing used immunoSEQ multiplex PCR; TCRdb keeps in-frame clones, though not all of them. Here the sample spans approximately 90,000 clones, 70% to 90% being singletons. The input for sequencing was peripheral blood, taken on day 0 of AZD1222 vaccination. The chain carries TRBV6-6 and TRBJ1-1; TRBD1 matches at 7 bases. The TCR comes from an adult in good health. The CDR3 coding sequence is TGTGCCAGCAGACTGACAGGGCTCAACACTGAAGCTTTCTTT. It yields the protein CASRLTGLNTEAFF.